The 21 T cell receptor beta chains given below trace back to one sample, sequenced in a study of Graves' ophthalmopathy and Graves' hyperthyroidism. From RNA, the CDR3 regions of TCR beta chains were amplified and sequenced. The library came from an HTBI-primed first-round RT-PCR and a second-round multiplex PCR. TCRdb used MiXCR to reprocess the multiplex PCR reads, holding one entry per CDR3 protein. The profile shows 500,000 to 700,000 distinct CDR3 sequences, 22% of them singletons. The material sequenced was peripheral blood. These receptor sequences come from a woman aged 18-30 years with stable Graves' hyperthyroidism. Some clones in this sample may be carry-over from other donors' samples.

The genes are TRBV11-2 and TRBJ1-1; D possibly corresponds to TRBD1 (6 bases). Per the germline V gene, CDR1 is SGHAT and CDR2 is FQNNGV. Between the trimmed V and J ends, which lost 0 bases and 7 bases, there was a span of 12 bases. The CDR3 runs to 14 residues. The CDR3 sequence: CASSLDPRGNEAFF. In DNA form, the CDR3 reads TGTGCCAGCAGCTTAGATCCCAGGGGTAATGAAGCTTTCTTT.

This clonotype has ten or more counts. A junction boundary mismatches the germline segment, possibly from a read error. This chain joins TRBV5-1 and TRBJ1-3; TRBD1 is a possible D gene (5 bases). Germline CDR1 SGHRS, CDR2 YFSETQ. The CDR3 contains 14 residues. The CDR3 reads CASSLEGSGNTIYF. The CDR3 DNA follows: TGTGCCAGCAGTTTGGAGGGGTCGGGAAACACCATATATTTT.

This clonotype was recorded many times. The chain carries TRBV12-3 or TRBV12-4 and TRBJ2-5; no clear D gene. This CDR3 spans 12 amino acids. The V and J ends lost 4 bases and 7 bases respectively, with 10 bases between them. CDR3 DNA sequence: TGTGCCAGCAGTTCCCTCCCCGGGACCCAGTACTTC. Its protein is CASSSLPGTQYF.

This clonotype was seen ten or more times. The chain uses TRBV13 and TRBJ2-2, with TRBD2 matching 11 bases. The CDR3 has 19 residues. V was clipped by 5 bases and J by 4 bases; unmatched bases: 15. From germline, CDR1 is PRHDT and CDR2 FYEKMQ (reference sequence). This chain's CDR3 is CASSLTLTISGRATGELFF. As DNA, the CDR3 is TGTGCCAGCAGCCTCACCCTCACGATTAGCGGGAGGGCCACCGGGGAGCTGTTTTTT.

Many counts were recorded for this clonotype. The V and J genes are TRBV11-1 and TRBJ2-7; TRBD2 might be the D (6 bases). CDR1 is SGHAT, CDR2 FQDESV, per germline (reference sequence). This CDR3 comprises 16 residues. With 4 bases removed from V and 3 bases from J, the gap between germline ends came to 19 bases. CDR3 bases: TGTGCCAGCAGCTCACTAGCCGGGACCTTCTTCTACGAGCAGTACTTC. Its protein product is CASSSLAGTFFYEQYF.

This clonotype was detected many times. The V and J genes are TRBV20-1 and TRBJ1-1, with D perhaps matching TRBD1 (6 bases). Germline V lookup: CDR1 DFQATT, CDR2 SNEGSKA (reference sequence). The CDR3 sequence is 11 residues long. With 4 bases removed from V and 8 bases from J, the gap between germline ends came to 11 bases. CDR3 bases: TGCAGTGCTACCCTTACAGGGGAAGCTTTCTTT. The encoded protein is CSATLTGEAFF.

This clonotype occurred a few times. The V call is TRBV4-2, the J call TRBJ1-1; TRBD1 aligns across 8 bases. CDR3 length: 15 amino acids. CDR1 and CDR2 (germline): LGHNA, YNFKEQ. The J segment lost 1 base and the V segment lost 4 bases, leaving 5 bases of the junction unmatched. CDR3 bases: TGTGCCAGCAGCCCCGGACAGGGAACGAACACTGAAGCTTTCTTT. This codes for CASSPGQGTNTEAFF.

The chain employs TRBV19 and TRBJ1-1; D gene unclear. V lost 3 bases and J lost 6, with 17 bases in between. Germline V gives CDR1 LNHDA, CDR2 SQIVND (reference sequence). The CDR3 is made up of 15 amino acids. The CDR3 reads CASSITGISGAEAFF. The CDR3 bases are TGTGCCAGTAGTATCACCGGGATCTCTGGGGCTGAAGCTTTCTTT.

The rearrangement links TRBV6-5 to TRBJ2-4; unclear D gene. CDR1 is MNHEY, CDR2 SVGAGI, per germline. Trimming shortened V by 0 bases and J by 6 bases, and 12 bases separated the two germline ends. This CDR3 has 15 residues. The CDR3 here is CASSYSKIGGNIQYF. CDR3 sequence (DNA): TGTGCCAGCAGTTACTCAAAAATAGGTGGAAACATTCAGTACTTC.

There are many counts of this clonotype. The CDR3 loop reads CASSYRENAPTEAFF. CDR3 sequence (DNA): TGTGCCAGCAGCTACCGAGAGAATGCCCCCACTGAAGCTTTCTTT. J is TRBJ1-1 and V is TRBV11-2; D call uncertain. The CDR3 contains 15 residues. The germline V and J ends were trimmed by 4 bases and 4 bases, with 16 bases remaining between them. In germline, CDR1 is SGHAT, CDR2 FQNNGV.

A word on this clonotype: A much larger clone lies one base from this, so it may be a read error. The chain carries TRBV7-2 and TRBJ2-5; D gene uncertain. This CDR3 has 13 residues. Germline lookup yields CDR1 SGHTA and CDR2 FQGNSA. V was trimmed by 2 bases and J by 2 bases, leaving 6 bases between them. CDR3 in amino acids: CASSLHDQETQYF. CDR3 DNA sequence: TGTGCCAGCAGCTTACATGATCAAGAGACCCAGTACTTC.

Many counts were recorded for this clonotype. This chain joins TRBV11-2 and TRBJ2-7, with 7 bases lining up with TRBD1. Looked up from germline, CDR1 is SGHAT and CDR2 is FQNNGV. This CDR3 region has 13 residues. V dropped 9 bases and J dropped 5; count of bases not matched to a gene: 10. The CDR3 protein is CASVVGTADEQYF. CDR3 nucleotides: TGTGCCAGTGTGGTCGGGACAGCGGACGAGCAGTACTTC.

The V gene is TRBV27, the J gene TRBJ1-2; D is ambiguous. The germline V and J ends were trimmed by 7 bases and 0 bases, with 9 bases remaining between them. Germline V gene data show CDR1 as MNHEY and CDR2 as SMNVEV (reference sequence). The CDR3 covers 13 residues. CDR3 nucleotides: TGTGCCAGCAAAAGGAATGCTAACTATGGCTACACCTTC. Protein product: CASKRNANYGYTF.

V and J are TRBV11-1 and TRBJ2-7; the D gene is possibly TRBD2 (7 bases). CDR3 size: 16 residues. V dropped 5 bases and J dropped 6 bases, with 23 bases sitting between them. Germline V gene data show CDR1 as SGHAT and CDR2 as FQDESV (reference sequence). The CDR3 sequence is CASSLHRFGGRGEQYF. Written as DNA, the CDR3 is TGTGCCAGCAGCCTACACCGATTCGGGGGGCGGGGCGAGCAGTACTTC.

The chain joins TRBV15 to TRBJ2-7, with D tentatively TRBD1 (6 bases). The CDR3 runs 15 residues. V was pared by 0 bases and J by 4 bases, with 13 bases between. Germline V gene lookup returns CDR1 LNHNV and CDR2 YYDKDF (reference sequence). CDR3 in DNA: TGTGCCACCAGCAGAGACCCCGGGACACCTTACGAGCAGTACTTC. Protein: CATSRDPGTPYEQYF.

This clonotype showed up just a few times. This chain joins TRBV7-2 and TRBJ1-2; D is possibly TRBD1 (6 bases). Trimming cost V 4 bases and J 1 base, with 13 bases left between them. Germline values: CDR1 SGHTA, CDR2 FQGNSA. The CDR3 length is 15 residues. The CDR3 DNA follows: TGTGCCAGCAGCTCCGCAGGGGCCTATAACTATGGCTACACCTTC. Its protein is CASSSAGAYNYGYTF.

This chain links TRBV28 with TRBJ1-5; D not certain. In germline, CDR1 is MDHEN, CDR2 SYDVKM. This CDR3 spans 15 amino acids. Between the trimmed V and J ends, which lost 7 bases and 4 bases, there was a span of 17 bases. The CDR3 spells CASTKTQLRNQPQHF. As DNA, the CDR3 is TGTGCCAGCACCAAGACCCAGTTAAGAAATCAGCCCCAGCATTTT.

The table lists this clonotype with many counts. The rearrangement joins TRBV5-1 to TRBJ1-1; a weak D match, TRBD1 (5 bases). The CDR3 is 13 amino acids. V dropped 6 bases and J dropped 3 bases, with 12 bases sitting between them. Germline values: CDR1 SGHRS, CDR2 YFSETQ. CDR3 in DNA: TGCGCCAGCACCTTCCGGGGGGACACTGAAGCTTTCTTT. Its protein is CASTFRGDTEAFF.

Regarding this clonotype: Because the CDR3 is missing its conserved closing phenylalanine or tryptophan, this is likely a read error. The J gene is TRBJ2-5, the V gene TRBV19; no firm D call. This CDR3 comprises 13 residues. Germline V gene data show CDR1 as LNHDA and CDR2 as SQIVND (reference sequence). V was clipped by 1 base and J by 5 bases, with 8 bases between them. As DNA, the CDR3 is TGTGCCAGTAGTATAGGGGATGGGGAGACCCAGTACCTC. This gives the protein CASSIGDGETQYL.

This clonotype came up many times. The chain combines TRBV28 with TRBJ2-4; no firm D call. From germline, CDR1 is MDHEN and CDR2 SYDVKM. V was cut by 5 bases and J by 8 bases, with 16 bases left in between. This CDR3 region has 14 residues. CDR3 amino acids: CASSTRRVSDIQYF. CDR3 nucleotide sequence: TGTGCCAGCAGTACAAGAAGGGTGTCGGACATTCAGTACTTC.

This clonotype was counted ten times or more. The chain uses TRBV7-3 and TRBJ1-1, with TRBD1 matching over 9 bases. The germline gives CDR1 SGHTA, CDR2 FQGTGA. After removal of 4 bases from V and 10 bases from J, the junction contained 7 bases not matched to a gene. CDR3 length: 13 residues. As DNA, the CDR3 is TGTGCCAGCAGCTCTGGGACAGGGAGGGTAGCTTTCTTT. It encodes CASSSGTGRVAFF.